The 7 T cell receptor beta chains listed next were all sequenced from one sample in a study of T cell responses to AZD1222 COVID-19 vaccine. Using immunoSEQ multiplex PCR, the repertoire was profiled, and TCRdb retains in-frame clones only, with some absent. The table shows under 200,000 clones, with approximately 91% occurring only once. Material: peripheral blood, obtained on day 0 of AZD1222 vaccination. The receptor set was obtained from an adult in good health.

The V and J genes are TRBV23-1 and TRBJ1-6; the D is unclear. TRBV23-1 is designated an ORF whose function remains uncertain. CDR3 length: 18 residues. Between the trimmed V and J ends, which lost 3 bases and 7 bases, there was a span of 22 bases. The CDR3 loop is CASSQEEVGLTLNSPLHF. Written as DNA, the CDR3 is TGCGCCAGCAGTCAGGAGGAAGTTGGACTGACCCTCAATTCACCCCTCCACTTT.

The chain recombines TRBV11-1 with TRBJ1-1; tentative D call: TRBD1 (6 bases). This CDR3 has 16 residues. Trimming removed 5 bases from V and 5 bases from J, with 21 bases in between. Germline CDR1 and CDR2: SGHAT and FQDESV (reference sequence). CDR3 protein: CASSVQGEGWRTEAFF. For the CDR3, the DNA is TGTGCCAGCAGCGTACAGGGAGAGGGTTGGCGTACTGAAGCTTTCTTT.

V usage is TRBV28 and J usage is TRBJ2-1, with D unclear. Trimming removed 3 bases from V and 6 bases from J, with 6 bases in between. The germline CDR1 and CDR2 sequences are MDHEN and SYDVKM. This CDR3 is 12 amino acids long. The CDR3 reads CASSFGSNEQFF. The CDR3 DNA reads as TGTGCCAGCAGTTTTGGTAGCAATGAGCAGTTCTTC.

Details on this clone: Its ends do not fully match the called genes, so a read error is possible. This chain connects TRBV7-7 to TRBJ2-1, with 8 bases that match TRBD1. In germline, CDR1 is SSHAT, CDR2 FNYEAQ (reference sequence). This CDR3 region has 15 residues. The CDR3 here is CASSLAFQGANEQFF. CDR3 DNA: TGTGCTAGCAGCTTAGCGTTTCAGGGGGCCAATGAGCAGTTCTTC.

The chain combines TRBV7-3 with TRBJ2-3; D tentatively fits TRBD1 or TRBD2 (5 bases each). V was clipped by 2 bases and J by 6 bases, with 12 bases between them. From germline, CDR1 is SGHTA and CDR2 FQGTGA. This CDR3 contains 14 residues. The CDR3 nucleotides read TGTGCCAGCAGCTTAGAGGGGTTAGGGGATACGCAGTATTTT. It codes for CASSLEGLGDTQYF. Complete variable domain (other parts from reference TRBV7-3 and TRBJ2-3): GAGVSQTPSNKVTEKGKYVELRCDPISGHTALYWYRQSLGQGPEFLIYFQGTGAADDSGLPNDRFFAVRPEGSVSTLKIQRTERGDSAVYLCASSLEGLGDTQYFGPGTRLTVL.

This chain connects TRBV9 to TRBJ1-1, with 11 bases matching TRBD1. V shed 4 bases and J 4 bases; nucleotides not matched to a gene: 6. The germline CDR1 and CDR2 sequences are SGDLS and YYNGEE. This CDR3 region has 15 residues. The DNA for the CDR3 is TGTGCCAGCAGCTTTGGGGACAGGGGGTTCACTGAAGCTTTCTTT. Protein product: CASSFGDRGFTEAFF.

The V gene is TRBV28, the J gene TRBJ1-1; the match to TRBD1 covers 9 bases. The ends lost 3 bases at V and 1 base at J; junction bases unmatched: 9. The CDR3 runs 17 residues. Germline-derived CDR1 and CDR2 are MDHEN and SYDVKM. In DNA, the CDR3 is TGTGCCAGCAGTTTTTGGACGGACAGGGGATCGAACACTGAAGCTTTCTTT. It codes for CASSFWTDRGSNTEAFF.